The 14 T cell receptor beta chains below come from one sample, sequenced in a study of post-analysis software for immune sequencing data. These receptors' targets are unknown. Study outcomes and limitations: Included in a set of four or five TRBV segments more frequent in patients than controls were TRBV5-6, TRBV5-1 and TRBV20-1.

Included in the TCR beta cDNA libraries were unique molecular identifiers. TCRdb reprocessed the PCR reads with MiXCR, giving one entry per CDR3 protein. The repertoire holds more than 500,000 distinct CDR3 sequences, roughly 34% seen once, with 4.5% to 7.5% in the top ten. The material sequenced was blood. The receptor source for this set is a girl aged 2-17 years with multiple sclerosis.

This chain uses TRBV7-2 with TRBJ2-1, with a possible D match to TRBD2 (6 bases). Trimming removed 5 bases from V and 2 bases from J, with 13 bases in between. Germline CDR1 and CDR2: SGHTA and FQGNSA. The CDR3 extends over 15 amino acids. CDR3 region: CASSELGGAYNEQFF. The CDR3 nucleotides read TGTGCCAGCAGCGAACTTGGCGGGGCCTACAATGAGCAGTTCTTC.

A note on this clonotype: An end of the junction does not agree with germline; a read error may underlie this. The gene calls are TRBV20-1 and TRBJ2-1, with 8 bases matching TRBD1. There are 14 residues in the CDR3. Germline V lookup: CDR1 DFQATT, CDR2 SNEGSKA (reference sequence). The DNA for the CDR3 is TGCAGTGCTGCTAGACAGGGGCTCTACAATGAGCAGTTTTTC. As protein: CSAARQGLYNEQFF.

This clonotype was seen a few times. DNA for the CDR3: TGTGCCAGCAGCCGGGACGGATATAATTCACCCCTCCACTTT. It encodes CASSRDGYNSPLHF. The chain has TRBV3-1 and TRBJ1-6; tentative D call: TRBD1 (5 bases). The ends were cut back, 4 bases at V and 4 bases at J, with 8 bases in the middle. This CDR3 comprises 14 residues. CDR1 and CDR2 (germline): LGHDT, YNNKEL (reference sequence).

The chain uses TRBV5-1 and TRBJ2-1; no clear D gene. Per the germline V gene, CDR1 is SGHRS and CDR2 is YFSETQ. Between the trimmed V and J ends, which lost 2 bases and 9 bases, there was a span of 24 bases. This CDR3 is 17 amino acids long. CDR3 nucleotide sequence: TGCGCCAGCAGCTTAGGATCTTTGCATTCCTTACTCGGTGAGCAGTTCTTC. Residues: CASSLGSLHSLLGEQFF.

The chain joins TRBV4-1 to TRBJ1-4; D not resolved. Trimming removed 1 base from V and 2 bases from J, with 8 bases in between. CDR3 size: 15 residues. Germline V gene lookup returns CDR1 MGHRA and CDR2 YSYEKL. The CDR3 nucleotides are TGCGCCAGCAGCCAAGTCGGCCTTACTAATGAAAAACTGTTTTTT. Encoded protein: CASSQVGLTNEKLFF.

As DNA, the CDR3 is TGTGCCAGCATTGGTACCGGGATCCGCTATGGCTACACCTTC. This gives the protein CASIGTGIRYGYTF. The chain uses TRBV2 and TRBJ1-2; D not certain. Germline assignment: CDR1 SNHLY and CDR2 FYNNEI. The length of the CDR3 is 14 residues. Trimming pared 7 bases from V and 4 bases from J, leaving 16 bases between.

The sample holds a few counts of this clonotype. This sequence joins TRBV10-3 and TRBJ2-4, with a possible D match to TRBD1 (6 bases). This CDR3 has 16 residues. V gave up 3 bases and J gave up 8 bases, with 20 bases separating them. Germline lookup yields CDR1 ENHRY and CDR2 SYGVKD. CDR3: CAISDEYIQGLDIQYF. In nucleotides, the CDR3 is TGTGCCATCAGTGACGAATACATACAGGGATTGGACATTCAGTACTTC.

This clonotype was recorded at least ten times. The chain combines TRBV29-1 with TRBJ2-6; D is ambiguous. CDR1 SQVTM and CDR2 ANQGSEA come from the germline V gene. The germline V and J ends were trimmed by 1 base and 4 bases, with 5 bases remaining between them. The CDR3 runs 13 residues. CDR3 in amino acids: CSVEGVGANVLTF. The DNA for the CDR3 is TGCAGCGTTGAAGGGGTCGGGGCCAACGTCCTGACTTTC.

This clonotype has a handful of counts. The J gene is TRBJ2-4, the V gene TRBV15; D could derive from TRBD1 or TRBD2 (5 bases each). V was trimmed by 1 base and J by 8 bases, leaving 21 bases between them. The CDR3 is 17 residues long. Germline V gene sequence: CDR1 LNHNV, CDR2 YYDKDF (reference sequence). This CDR3 reads CATSRGGGRDGGDIQYF. CDR3 DNA sequence: TGTGCCACCAGCAGAGGAGGAGGCAGGGATGGTGGAGACATTCAGTACTTC.

The chain employs TRBV19 and TRBJ2-2, with 7 bases fitting TRBD1. With V trimmed by 6 bases and J by 3 bases, 10 bases remained unmatched. Germline CDR1 is LNHDA and CDR2 is SQIVND (reference sequence). The CDR3 runs 16 residues. The CDR3 DNA reads as TGTGCCAGTAGGCCCACGGGACAGCTATACACCGGGGAGCTGTTTTTT. Residues: CASRPTGQLYTGELFF.

V usage is TRBV5-5 and J usage is TRBJ2-7; TRBD2 agrees at 10 bases. The CDR3 contains 15 residues. J lost 4 bases, V lost 0 bases, and 4 bases had no gene match. Germline V CDR1 and CDR2: SGHKS, YYEKEE (reference sequence). Here the CDR3 DNA reads TGTGCCAGCAGCTTGGGGCTAGCGGGGGAGTACGAGCAGTACTTC. Protein sequence: CASSLGLAGEYEQYF.

The rearrangement links TRBV7-9 to TRBJ2-1; D ambiguous. The CDR3 is 14 residues long. Germline CDR1 reads SEHNR; CDR2 reads FQNEAQ (reference sequence). Trimming pared 1 base from V and 8 bases from J, leaving 12 bases between. The DNA for the CDR3 is TGTGCCAGCAGCTTAGGGTCCCCCTTCCATGAGCAGTTCTTC. Translated, it gives CASSLGSPFHEQFF.

This clonotype was found a few times. The chain links TRBV12-3 or TRBV12-4 to TRBJ2-1, with D perhaps matching TRBD2 (6 bases). Trimming removed 6 bases from V and 6 bases from J, with 21 bases in between. This CDR3 has 16 amino acids. The CDR3 DNA sequence: TGTGCCAGCAGCCTACCGGGACTCCGACTCCTCAATGAGCAGTTCTTC. Protein sequence: CASSLPGLRLLNEQFF.

J is TRBJ2-1 and V is TRBV29-1; D possibly uses TRBD1 or TRBD2 (5 bases each). Trimming took off 8 bases at V and 7 bases at J, with 18 bases between the two ends. The CDR3 runs 13 residues. CDR1 and CDR2 from the germline V gene are SQVTM and ANQGSEA. The CDR3 sequence is CSRRGALGNEQFF. The CDR3, as DNA: TGCAGCAGGAGAGGGGCCCTCGGGAATGAGCAGTTCTTC.